The 32 T cell receptor beta chains listed next were all sequenced from one sample in a study of OX40 agonist ivuxolimab in advanced cancers. TCRdb's table, derived via immunoSEQ multiplex PCR, lists solely in-frame clones and lacks some. The sample lists over 55,000 clones, about 93% seen once, with 15% to 17% in the top ten. Sequencing was performed on CD4+ or CD8+ T cells sorted from blood, taken in a trial of the OX40 agonist ivuxolimab. The origin of the receptors is an adult with an advanced solid tumor such as melanoma, head and neck, liver or kidney cancer.

CDR3 in amino acids: CASSPPVSTDTQYF. The CDR3 coding sequence is TGTGCCAGCTCACCCCCCGTGAGCACAGATACGCAGTATTTT. The rearrangement links TRBV18 to TRBJ2-3; D unclear. The CDR3 is 14 residues long. In germline, CDR1 is KGHSH, CDR2 LQKENI. V lost 3 bases, J lost 0 bases, and 7 bases lay in between. Full variable domain (missing parts from reference TRBV18 and TRBJ2-3): NAGVMQNPRHLVRRRGQEARLRCSPMKGHSHVYWYRQLPEEGLKFMVYLQKENIIDESGMPKERFSAEFPKEGPSILRIQQVVRGDSAAYFCASSPPVSTDTQYFGPGTRLTVL.

V gene TRBV4-1 combines with J gene TRBJ2-1; TRBD2 matches 7 bases. V trimming: 8 bases; J trimming: 9 bases; junction bases outside the gene matches: 4. Germline CDR1 and CDR2: MGHRA and YSYEKL. This CDR3 has 11 residues. CDR3 DNA sequence: TGCGCCAGCGCGGGGGTCAGTGAGCAGTTCTTC. Amino acid sequence: CASAGVSEQFF.

This clone was found once. The chain joins TRBV5-6 to TRBJ1-1; D not certain. Trimming removed 2 bases from V and 0 bases from J, with 11 bases in between. Germline CDR1 is SGHDT and CDR2 is YYEEEE. The CDR3 is 15 residues long. The DNA for the CDR3 is TGTGCCAGCAGCTTCGGGGAGGTCTTGAACACTGAAGCTTTCTTT. Its translation is CASSFGEVLNTEAFF. The full variable domain, completed using reference TRBV5-6 and TRBJ1-1, is DAGVTQSPTHLIKTRGQQVTLRCSPKSGHDTVSWYQQALGQGPQFIFQYYEEEERQRGNFPDRFSGHQFPNYSSELNVNALLLGDSALYLCASSFGEVLNTEAFFGQGTRLTVV.

This clone was observed a single time. The chain is built from TRBV9 and TRBJ2-3; D perhaps matches TRBD2 (6 bases). Germline V CDR1 and CDR2: SGDLS, YYNGEE. Trimming left V 4 bases short and J 6 bases short, with 12 bases between. The CDR3 contains 13 residues. CDR3 sequence reads: CASSHSGEDTQYF. CDR3 DNA: TGTGCCAGCAGCCATTCGGGGGAGGATACGCAGTATTTT.

The CDR3 sequence: CASSFKLGEQFF. The CDR3 DNA follows: TGTGCCAGCAGCTTTAAGTTGGGTGAGCAGTTCTTC. The chain joins TRBV7-2 to TRBJ2-1; D is unresolved. The CDR3 has 12 residues. V was pared by 3 bases and J by 9 bases, with 9 bases between. Germline assignment: CDR1 SGHTA and CDR2 FQGNSA. Drawing the rest from reference TRBV7-2 and TRBJ2-1, the complete variable domain is GAGVSQSPSNKVTEKGKDVELRCDPISGHTALYWYRQSLGQGLEFLIYFQGNSAPDKSGLPSDRFSAERTGGSVSTLTIQRTQQEDSAVYLCASSFKLGEQFFGPGTRLTVL.

The CDR3 DNA is TGCGCCAGCAGCCTTGCCGGGCGGGGCACAGATACGCAGTATTTT. It specifies CASSLAGRGTDTQYF. The V gene is TRBV5-1, the J gene TRBJ2-3; possible D gene TRBD2, 5 bases. The CDR3 is made up of 15 amino acids. Germline V gene sequence: CDR1 SGHRS, CDR2 YFSETQ. V was shortened by 4 bases and J by 1 base, with 13 bases between the two germline ends.

V gene TRBV4-1 combines with J gene TRBJ2-7, with D perhaps matching TRBD1 (6 bases). V was trimmed by 1 base and J by 1 base, leaving 8 bases between them. The CDR3 is 14 residues long. Germline CDR1 and CDR2: MGHRA and YSYEKL. The CDR3 reads CASSQGTVSYEQYF. The CDR3 nucleotides are TGCGCCAGCAGCCAAGGGACAGTTTCCTACGAGCAGTACTTC.

This rearrangement joins TRBV7-2 to TRBJ2-7; weak D call: TRBD1 (6 bases). The CDR3 has 16 amino acids. In germline, CDR1 is SGHTA, CDR2 FQGNSA. Trimming cost V 2 bases and J 3 bases, with 17 bases left between them. CDR3 nucleotides: TGTGCCAGCAGCTTAAGCACCACAGGGATACACTACGAGCAGTACTTC. The encoded protein is CASSLSTTGIHYEQYF. Together with reference TRBV7-2 and TRBJ2-7, the CDR3 gives the full variable domain: GAGVSQSPSNKVTEKGKDVELRCDPISGHTALYWYRQSLGQGLEFLIYFQGNSAPDKSGLPSDRFSAERTGGSVSTLTIQRTQQEDSAVYLCASSLSTTGIHYEQYFGPGTRLTVT.

The chain recombines TRBV7-2 with TRBJ2-7; D is perhaps TRBD2 (6 bases). The CDR3 is made up of 15 amino acids. The V gene lost 3 bases and the J gene lost 4 bases, with 16 bases spanning the gap. Germline CDR1 is SGHTA and CDR2 is FQGNSA. The CDR3 sequence is CASSFGSGGAYEQYF. CDR3 DNA sequence: TGTGCCAGCAGCTTCGGGTCAGGAGGGGCGTACGAGCAGTACTTC.

V usage is TRBV29-1 and J usage is TRBJ2-2, with 11 positions matching TRBD2. CDR1 is SQVTM and CDR2 is ANQGSEA in the germline V gene. The CDR3 spans 15 residues. Trimming took 7 bases from V and 2 from J; bases not matched to a gene: 6. CDR3 DNA sequence: TGCAGCGCAATGACTAGCGGGGACAACACCGGGGAGCTGTTTTTT. This encodes CSAMTSGDNTGELFF.

In its sample, this clone was seen a few times. The V call is TRBV10-2, the J call TRBJ1-1; D is undetermined. Germline V lookup: CDR1 WSHSY, CDR2 SAAADI. The CDR3 runs to 12 residues. The germline V and J ends were trimmed by 7 bases and 4 bases, with 10 bases remaining between them. CDR3 protein: CASTPGFTEAFF. The CDR3 DNA sequence: TGCGCCAGCACCCCAGGATTCACTGAAGCTTTCTTT.

This clone was found once. The CDR3 protein is CATADRAVQYF. The CDR3 DNA follows: TGTGCCACCGCCGACAGGGCGGTTCAGTACTTC. The chain links TRBV6-5 to TRBJ2-4; TRBD1 agrees at 7 bases. Germline V gene data show CDR1 as MNHEY and CDR2 as SVGAGI. The J segment lost 11 bases and the V segment lost 10 bases, leaving 8 bases of the junction unmatched. This CDR3 is built from 11 residues.

This chain links TRBV7-8 with TRBJ2-1; 12 positions agree with TRBD2. The trim removed 1 base at V and 0 bases at J, leaving 16 bases unmatched. CDR3 length: 22 amino acids. Germline CDR1 reads SGHVS; CDR2 reads FQNEAQ. The CDR3 nucleotides are TGTGCCAGCAGCTTAGGAAGGCTTACGGGACTAGCGGGCGACAGCTCCTACAATGAGCAGTTCTTC. Residues: CASSLGRLTGLAGDSSYNEQFF.

V and J are TRBV4-1 and TRBJ2-7; D gene uncertain. The V end lost 1 base, the J end lost 1 base, and 17 bases lay between the germline ends. This CDR3 spans 17 amino acids. Germline V gene lookup returns CDR1 MGHRA and CDR2 YSYEKL. The CDR3 sequence is CASSQVGIMGGSYEQYF. As DNA, the CDR3 is TGCGCCAGCAGCCAAGTAGGCATAATGGGTGGATCCTACGAGCAGTACTTC.

This clone appeared once. The gene calls are TRBV14 and TRBJ1-3, with D uncertain. Germline V gene lookup returns CDR1 SGHDN and CDR2 FVKESK. Trimming left V 4 bases short and J 0 bases short, with 1 base between. The CDR3 is made up of 12 amino acids. Written as DNA, the CDR3 is TGTGCCAGCAGCCCCTCTGGAAACACCATATATTTT. Encoded protein: CASSPSGNTIYF.

This chain uses TRBV27 with TRBJ2-1, with D unclear. Trimming left V 5 bases short and J 4 bases short, with 6 bases between. The CDR3 sequence is 12 residues long. CDR1 MNHEY and CDR2 SMNVEV come from the germline V gene (reference sequence). DNA of the CDR3: TGTGCCAGCAGTCCAGATTACAATGAGCAGTTCTTC. This gives the protein CASSPDYNEQFF.

This clone was seen only once. The chain combines TRBV28 with TRBJ2-1; 8 bases are a match to TRBD2. CDR1 is MDHEN and CDR2 is SYDVKM in the germline V gene. The CDR3 runs to 17 residues. V gave up 4 bases and J gave up 2 bases; unmatched junction bases: 10. CDR3 bases: TGTGCCAGCAGTTCCCACTTTAGCGGGAAAACCTACAATGAGCAGTTCTTC. It translates to CASSSHFSGKTYNEQFF.

V usage is TRBV5-1 and J usage is TRBJ1-2, with unresolved D. There are 13 residues in the CDR3. Germline CDR1 reads SGHRS; CDR2 reads YFSETQ. V lost 0 bases and J lost 8, with 11 bases in between. The CDR3 coding sequence is TGCGCCAGCAGCTTGGCCGCGGGCGAGGGCTACACCTTC. The encoded protein is CASSLAAGEGYTF.

The CDR3, as DNA: TGTGCCAGCAGCCCTACCCGACAGTCTAGCACAGATACGCAGTATTTT. Translating it yields CASSPTRQSSTDTQYF. This sequence joins TRBV6-7 and TRBJ2-3, with a possible D match to TRBD1 (5 bases). TRBV6-7 is annotated as an ORF whose role is uncertain. The CDR3 length is 16 residues. The ends were cut back, 6 bases at V and 0 bases at J, with 16 bases in the middle.

The chain recombines TRBV7-9 with TRBJ1-6; D unclear. Germline CDR1 and CDR2: SEHNR and FQNEAQ (reference sequence). This CDR3 contains 13 residues. V shed 5 bases and J shed 7 bases, with 9 bases lying between them. The CDR3 nucleotides are TGTGCCAGCAGCCCCTCCTCCAATTCACCCCTCCACTTT. This encodes CASSPSSNSPLHF.

The genes are TRBV9 and TRBJ2-1; 11 bases agree with TRBD2. V lost 4 bases to trimming and J lost 6 bases; unmatched junction nucleotides: 6. The V gene's germline CDR1 is SGDLS and CDR2 YYNGEE. The CDR3 totals 15 residues. DNA for the CDR3: TGTGCCAGCAGCAGCCTAGCGGGAGGCTCCAATGAGCAGTTCTTC. Its protein product is CASSSLAGGSNEQFF.

The chain links TRBV15 to TRBJ2-1, with D perhaps TRBD1 (6 bases). CDR3 length: 13 amino acids. Trimming shortened V by 3 bases and J by 8 bases, and 11 bases separated the two germline ends. Per germline, CDR1 LNHNV and CDR2 YYDKDF (reference sequence). The CDR3 spells CATSRDSPHEQFF. Written as DNA, the CDR3 is TGTGCCACCAGCAGGGACAGCCCCCATGAGCAGTTCTTC.

The chain has TRBV7-9 and TRBJ2-2, with D maybe TRBD2 (5 bases). Germline CDR1 reads SEHNR; CDR2 reads FQNEAQ (reference sequence). CDR3 length equals 12 residues. Trimming removed 8 bases at V and 6 bases at J, with 10 bases between. CDR3 in amino acids: CASRGAAGELFF. CDR3 nucleotide sequence: TGTGCCAGCCGGGGAGCTGCCGGGGAGCTGTTTTTT. The variable domain in full, with the rest retrieved from reference TRBV7-9 and TRBJ2-2, is DTGVSQNPRHKITKRGQNVTFRCDPISEHNRLYWYRQTLGQGPEFLTYFQNEAQLEKSRLLSDRFSAERPKGSFSTLEIQRTEQGDSAMYLCASRGAAGELFFGEGSRLTVL.

The V call is TRBV19, the J call TRBJ1-5, with 8 bases identical to TRBD1. The CDR3 has 15 amino acids. Germline V gives CDR1 LNHDA, CDR2 SQIVND (reference sequence). J lost 1 base, V lost 3 bases, and 2 bases had no gene match. The CDR3 is CASSIQGASNQPQHF. CDR3 in DNA: TGTGCCAGTAGTATCCAGGGGGCGAGCAATCAGCCCCAGCATTTT.

The rearrangement links TRBV7-9 to TRBJ1-5; 8 positions match TRBD1. The CDR3 consists of 15 residues. The junction had 8 bases not matched to a gene; V was cut back by 5 bases and J by 5 bases. Germline V CDR1 and CDR2: SEHNR, FQNEAQ (reference sequence). CDR3 sequence reads: CASSPTGDIDQPQHF. CDR3 DNA: TGTGCCAGCAGCCCGACAGGGGACATTGATCAGCCCCAGCATTTT. Full variable domain (outside the CDR3, taken from reference TRBV7-9 and TRBJ1-5): DTGVSQNPRHKITKRGQNVTFRCDPISEHNRLYWYRQTLGQGPEFLTYFQNEAQLEKSRLLSDRFSAERPKGSFSTLEIQRTEQGDSAMYLCASSPTGDIDQPQHFGDGTRLSIL.

The table lists this clone with a count of one. The chain links TRBV12-5 to TRBJ2-7; D possibly corresponds to TRBD2 (6 bases). Germline lookup yields CDR1 LGHNT and CDR2 FRNRAP. Trimming took off 1 base at V and 2 bases at J, with 12 bases between the two ends. The CDR3 has 15 residues. CDR3 loop: CASGLGAGGAYEQYF. The DNA for the CDR3 is TGTGCTAGTGGTTTGGGTGCCGGCGGGGCCTACGAGCAGTACTTC.

This clone occurred a few times. Here the CDR3 DNA reads TGTGCCAGCAGCCGCGGGCCTAGCGAGCAGTACTTC. Amino acid sequence: CASSRGPSEQYF. The chain recombines TRBV7-9 with TRBJ2-7; D perhaps matches TRBD2 (5 bases). CDR1 SEHNR and CDR2 FQNEAQ come from the germline V gene (reference sequence). The ends were cut back, 5 bases at V and 6 bases at J, with 11 bases in the middle. The CDR3 is 12 amino acids.

The chain joins TRBV5-5 to TRBJ2-1, with D perhaps TRBD1 (5 bases). Looked up from germline, CDR1 is SGHKS and CDR2 is YYEKEE (reference sequence). This CDR3 comprises 13 residues. V dropped 3 bases and J dropped 6 bases, with 10 bases sitting between them. The CDR3 sequence: CASSSYQGNEQFF. CDR3 DNA: TGTGCCAGCAGCTCTTATCAGGGCAATGAGCAGTTCTTC.

V and J are TRBV21-1 and TRBJ1-5. TRBV21-1 is a documented pseudogene. The CDR3 loop spans 19 amino acids. The CDR3 DNA sequence: TGTGCCAGCAGCAACGAGGATTCTGGGGAGGGCAGAAGCAATCAGCCCCAGCATTTT. It translates to CASSNEDSGEGRSNQPQHF.

The rearrangement uses TRBV6-5 and TRBJ1-5, with D possibly matching TRBD1 (5 bases). Trimming took off 2 bases at V and 7 bases at J, with 9 bases between the two ends. CDR1 and CDR2 from the germline V gene are MNHEY and SVGAGI. CDR3 length equals 13 residues. CDR3 protein: CASSYGGNQPQHF. CDR3 nucleotide sequence: TGTGCCAGCAGTTACGGGGGGAACCAGCCCCAGCATTTT.

The gene calls are TRBV4-3 and TRBJ1-2, with 8 positions matching TRBD1. The CDR3 loop spans 14 amino acids. Germline V lookup: CDR1 LGHNA, CDR2 YSLEER. Unmatched junction bases numbered 3, after V lost 1 base and J lost 5 bases. In nucleotides, the CDR3 is TGCGCCAGCAGCCAAGTGGACAGGGAGTATGGCTACACCTTC. Translation gives CASSQVDREYGYTF.

The chain carries TRBV9 and TRBJ2-3; D gene ambiguous. Trimming removed 0 bases from V and 4 bases from J, with 12 bases in between. The CDR3 totals 15 residues. The V gene's germline CDR1 is SGDLS and CDR2 YYNGEE. The DNA of the CDR3 is TGTGCCAGCAGCGTAGGGTTAGTATCGGCAGATACGCAGTATTTT. It encodes CASSVGLVSADTQYF.